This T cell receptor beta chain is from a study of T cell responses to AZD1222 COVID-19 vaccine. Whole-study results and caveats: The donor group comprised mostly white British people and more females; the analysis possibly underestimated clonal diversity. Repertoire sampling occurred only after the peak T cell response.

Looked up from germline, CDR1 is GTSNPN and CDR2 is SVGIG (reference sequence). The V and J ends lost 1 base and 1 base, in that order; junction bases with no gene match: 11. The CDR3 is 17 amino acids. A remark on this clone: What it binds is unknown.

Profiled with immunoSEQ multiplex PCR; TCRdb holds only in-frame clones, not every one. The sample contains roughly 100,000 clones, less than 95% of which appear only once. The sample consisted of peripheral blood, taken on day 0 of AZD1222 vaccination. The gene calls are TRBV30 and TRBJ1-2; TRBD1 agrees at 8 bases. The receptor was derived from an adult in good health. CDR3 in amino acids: CAWSGTGSHSGNYGYTF. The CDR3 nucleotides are TGTGCCTGGAGTGGGACAGGGAGCCATTCTGGTAACTATGGCTACACCTTC.